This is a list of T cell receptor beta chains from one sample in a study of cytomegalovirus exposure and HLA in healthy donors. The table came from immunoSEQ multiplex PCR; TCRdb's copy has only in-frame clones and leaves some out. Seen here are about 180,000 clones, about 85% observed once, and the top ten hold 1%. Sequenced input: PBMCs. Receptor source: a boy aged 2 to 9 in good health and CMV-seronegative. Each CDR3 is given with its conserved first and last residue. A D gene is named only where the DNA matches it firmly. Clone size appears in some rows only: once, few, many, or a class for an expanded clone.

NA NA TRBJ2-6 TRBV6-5 TGTGCCAGCAGTTCCTACAGAGACTCTGGGGCCAACGTCCTGACTTTC CASSSYRDSGANVLTF
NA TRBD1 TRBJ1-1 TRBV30 TGTGCCTGGAGTCGGGACAGGGTTGGAATTGGGAACACTGAAGCTTTCTTT CAWSRDRVGIGNTEAFF
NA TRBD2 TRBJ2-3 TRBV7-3 TGTGCCAGCAGCCACGCCGGCGGGAGCGCAGATACGCAGTATTTT CASSHAGGSADTQYF
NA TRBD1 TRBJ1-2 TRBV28 TGTGCCAGCAGCCTCAATCAGGGGGCTGGTGGCTACACCTTC CASSLNQGAGGYTF
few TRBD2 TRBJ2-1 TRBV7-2 TGTGCCAGCAGCTTTGGAGCGGGGGCCAACTACAATGAGCAGTTCTTC CASSFGAGANYNEQFF
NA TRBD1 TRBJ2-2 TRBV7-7 TGTGCCAGCAGCCACAGGGGGCTAGGCACCGGGGAGCTGTTTTTT CASSHRGLGTGELFF
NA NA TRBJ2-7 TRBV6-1 TGTGCCAGCAGTCCTCAGGGACTTTCCTACGAGCAGTACTTC CASSPQGLSYEQYF
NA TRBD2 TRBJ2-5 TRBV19 TGTGCCAGTAGCGCACTAGCGGGAGAGGGAGGGCAGTACTTC CASSALAGEGGQYF
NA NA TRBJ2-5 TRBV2 TGTGCCAGCAGTGGCCGGGGACATCAGGGGACCCAGTACTTC CASSGRGHQGTQYF
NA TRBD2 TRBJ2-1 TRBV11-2 TGTGCCAGCATCCCCGGGCTAGCGGGATACAATGAGCAGTTCTTC CASIPGLAGYNEQFF
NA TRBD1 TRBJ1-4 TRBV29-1 TGCAGCGTTATTCCCCGTGGACAGGGGAGAGAAAAACTGTTTTTT CSVIPRGQGREKLFF
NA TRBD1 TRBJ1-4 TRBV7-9 TGTGCCAGCAGCTCCGGGACAGGGGAGGAAAAACTGTTTTTT CASSSGTGEEKLFF
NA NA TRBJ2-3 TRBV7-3 TGTGCCAGCAGCCTATCGGGGAGCACAGATACGCAGTATTTT CASSLSGSTDTQYF
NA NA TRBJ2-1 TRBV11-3 TGTGCCAGCAGCCCTGACTATCAGGCCTACAATGAGCAGTTCTTC CASSPDYQAYNEQFF
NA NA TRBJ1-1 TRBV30 TGTGCCTGGAGAGAAGAGCACACTGAAGCTTTCTTT CAWREEHTEAFF
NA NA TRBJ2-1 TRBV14 TGTGCCAGCAGCCAAGATCCTAGACGACCTTCCTACAATGAGCAGTTCTTC CASSQDPRRPSYNEQFF
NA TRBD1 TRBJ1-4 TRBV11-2 TGTACCAGCAGCGTCCGACAGGGGCCGAATGAAAAACTGTTTTTT CTSSVRQGPNEKLFF
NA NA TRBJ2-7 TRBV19 TGTGCCAGTAGTTTGGGGGACACAGACCTGTACGAGCAGTACTTC CASSLGDTDLYEQYF
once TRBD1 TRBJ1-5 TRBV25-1 TGTGCCAGCAGTGCACAGGGGGTTGAGAGTCAGCCCCAGCATTTT CASSAQGVESQPQHF
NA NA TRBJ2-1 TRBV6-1 TGTGCCAGCAGTGTAGTGGGCCCCAGCTCCTACAATGAGCAGTTCTTC CASSVVGPSSYNEQFF
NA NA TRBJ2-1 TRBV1 TGCACCAGCAGCCAAGATCCCTCAGACAGGGACCAGGCCAATGAGCAGTTCTTC CTSSQDPSDRDQANEQFF
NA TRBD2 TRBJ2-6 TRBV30 TGTGCCTGGACCGTTGGGGGGGCTGGGGCCAACGTCCTGACTTTC CAWTVGGAGANVLTF
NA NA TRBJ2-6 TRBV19 TGTGCCAGTAGTATAGGGGGGGGCGCGACCGGGGCCAACGTCCTGACTTTC CASSIGGGATGANVLTF
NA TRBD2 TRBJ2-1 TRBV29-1 TGCAGCGTTCAACGGACGGGACTAGCTAATGAGCAGTTCTTC CSVQRTGLANEQFF
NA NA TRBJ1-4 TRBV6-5 TGTGCCAGCAGTTACAGGGGAGGGATTGATAATGAAAAACTGTTTTTT CASSYRGGIDNEKLFF
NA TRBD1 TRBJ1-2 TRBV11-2 TGTGCCAGCAGCTTCTCTTGGGGACAGAACTATGGCTACACCTTC CASSFSWGQNYGYTF
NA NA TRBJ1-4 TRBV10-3 TGTGCCATCAGTATTAGCAGGGCCTCTTATGAAAAACTGTTTTTT CAISISRASYEKLFF
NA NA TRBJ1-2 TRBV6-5 TGTGCCAGCAGGTCTTCGGGGGGCTACACCTTC CASRSSGGYTF
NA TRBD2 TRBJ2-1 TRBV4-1 TGCGCCAGCAGCCAAGGGGGCGGGAGGCCGAATGAGCAGTTCTTC CASSQGGGRPNEQFF
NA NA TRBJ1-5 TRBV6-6 TGTGCCAGCAGTCGGACAGCTAATCAGCCCCAGCATTTT CASSRTANQPQHF
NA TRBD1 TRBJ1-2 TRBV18 TGTGCCAGCTCACCCGGGACAGGGGGTGGTGGCTACACCTTC CASSPGTGGGGYTF
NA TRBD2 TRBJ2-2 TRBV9 TGTGCCAGCAGCGTTAAAGCGGGAGGGAACACCGGGGAGCTGTTTTTT CASSVKAGGNTGELFF
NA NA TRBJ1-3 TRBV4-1 TGCGCCAGCAGCCAACCCACCGTGAGAGGTGGTTCATTATTGTCTGGAAACACCATATATTTT CASSQPTVRGGSLLSGNTIYF
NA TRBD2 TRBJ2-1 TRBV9 TGTGCCAGCAGCGTACTAGCGGGGGGGCCCGAGTTCTTC CASSVLAGGPEFF
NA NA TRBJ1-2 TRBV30 TGTGCCTGGAGTGTACAGGGTAGGTGGGCAGCCTCTAACTATGGCTACACCTTC CAWSVQGRWAASNYGYTF
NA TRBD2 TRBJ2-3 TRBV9 TGTGCCAGCAGCGACCGCGGGGGTTGGGGCACAGATACGCAGTATTTT CASSDRGGWGTDTQYF
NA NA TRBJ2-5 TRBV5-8 TGTGCCAGCAGCTTTTCGATCGGCCGGAGATTAGAGACCCAGTACTTC CASSFSIGRRLETQYF
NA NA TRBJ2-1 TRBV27 TGTGCCAGCAGTTTATACCGGGACTCGGCCTACAATGAGCAGTTCTTC CASSLYRDSAYNEQFF
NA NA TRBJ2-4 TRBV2 TGTGCCAGCAGTCCCGAGAACATTCAGTACTTC CASSPENIQYF
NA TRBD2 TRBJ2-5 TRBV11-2 TGTGCCAGCAGCTTAGATTCTAGCGGAGAGACCCAGTACTTC CASSLDSSGETQYF
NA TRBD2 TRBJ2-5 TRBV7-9 TGTGCCAGCAGCCCCCCCGGACTAGCGGAGACCCAGTACTTC CASSPPGLAETQYF
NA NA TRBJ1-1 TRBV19 TGTGCCAGTAGGCTCCCTGGCCCCAACACTGAAGCTTTCTTT CASRLPGPNTEAFF
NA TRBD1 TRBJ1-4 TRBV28 TGTGCCAGCAGCTGGGACAGTTATAATGAAAAACTGTTTTTT CASSWDSYNEKLFF
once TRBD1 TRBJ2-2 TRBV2 TGTGCCAGCAGGTGGACAGGGGGCACCGGGGAGCTGTTTTTT CASRWTGGTGELFF
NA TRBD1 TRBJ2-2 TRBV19 TGTGCCAGTAGTATTACGATGACAGGGTCCGGGGAGCTGTTTTTT CASSITMTGSGELFF
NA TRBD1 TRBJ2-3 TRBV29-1 TGCAGCGCCGCCGGGGACAGGGGAGGTAATACGCAGTATTTT CSAAGDRGGNTQYF
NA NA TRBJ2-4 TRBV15 TGTGCCACCAGCAGAGAGGCAGGGATCGGGGCCAAAAACATTCAGTACTTC CATSREAGIGAKNIQYF
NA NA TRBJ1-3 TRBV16 TGTGCCAGCAGCCAATTAGGAGGGGCCAACTCTGGAAACACCATATATTTT CASSQLGGANSGNTIYF
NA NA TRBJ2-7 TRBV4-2 TGTGCCAGCAGCCATTTGTCCGGGACTCAAACCTACGAGCAGTACTTC CASSHLSGTQTYEQYF
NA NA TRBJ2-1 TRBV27 TGTGCCAGCAGTTTTATCGGTGAGCAGTTCTTC CASSFIGEQFF
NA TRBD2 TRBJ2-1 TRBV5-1 TGCGCCAGCAGCCCTGGGGCTAGCGGGACGGATGAGCAGTTCTTC CASSPGASGTDEQFF
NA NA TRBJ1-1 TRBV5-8 TGTGCCAGCAGCTTGGCGCGACACCCCACTGAAGCTTTCTTT CASSLARHPTEAFF
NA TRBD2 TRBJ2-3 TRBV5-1 TGCGCCAGCAGCCTCCAACCAGCGGGGGGGCGGACAGATACGCAGTATTTT CASSLQPAGGRTDTQYF
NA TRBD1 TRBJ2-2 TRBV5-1 TGCGCCAGCAGCTTCCGGACAGGGGGGAACACCGGGGAGCTGTTTTTT CASSFRTGGNTGELFF
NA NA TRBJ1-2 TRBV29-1 TGCAGCGTTGATGGACAGTCCTATGGCTACACCTTC CSVDGQSYGYTF
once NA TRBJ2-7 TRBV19 TGTGCCAGTAGTATAGGAGCGACAGTCCGGGACGAGCAGTACTTC CASSIGATVRDEQYF
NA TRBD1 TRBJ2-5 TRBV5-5 TGTGCCAGCAGCACGGGACAGGGGGTAGAGACCCAGTACTTC CASSTGQGVETQYF
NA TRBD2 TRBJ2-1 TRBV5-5 TGTGCCAGCAGCGGGCCCCGGGAGGATGAGCAGTTCTTC CASSGPREDEQFF
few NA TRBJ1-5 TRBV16 TGTGCCAGCAGCACCGTGGGGAGGAACAATCAGCCCCAGCATTTT CASSTVGRNNQPQHF
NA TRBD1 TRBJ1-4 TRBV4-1 TGCGCCAGCAGAAAACAGGGGACTAATGAAAAACTGTTTTTT CASRKQGTNEKLFF